The 10 T cell receptor beta chains presented below share a single source sample, sequenced in a study of beta chain features in type 1 diabetes. Of the isolated RNA, all was reverse transcribed, and so the sequenced material was expressed TCRB transcripts. TCRdb's copy holds only in-frame clones and misses some; the assay was immunoSEQ multiplex PCR. The sample consists of approximately 110,000 clones, about 40% of them appearing once. Sequencing was done on a sample of stem cell memory CD4+ T cells from blood. All receptors derive from a woman aged 18-29 years in good health.

This clone came up many times. One end of the junction fails to match germline, which may point to a read error. The J gene is TRBJ2-7, the V gene TRBV7-9, with TRBD2 identical over 8 bases. The V gene's germline CDR1 is SEHNR and CDR2 FQNEAQ (reference sequence). The CDR3 runs 12 residues. For the CDR3, the DNA is TGTGCCAGCAGCTTAACGCATGGGACTAGTGCATTC. It encodes CASSLTHGTSAF.

This clone was detected a few times. CDR3 nucleotide sequence: TGTGCCAGCAGCTTACTAGCATTTGGGCAGTACTTC. It is translated as CASSLLAFGQYF. This chain uses TRBV11-2 with TRBJ2-7; a weak D match, TRBD2 (5 bases). The length of the CDR3 is 12 residues. Germline loops: CDR1 SGHAT, CDR2 FQNNGV. Trimming took 2 bases from V and 9 from J, leaving 11 bases between them.

V gene TRBV27 combines with J gene TRBJ2-3; D ambiguous. This CDR3 has 13 amino acids. Germline-derived CDR1 and CDR2 are MNHEY and SMNVEV (reference sequence). Trimming pared 7 bases from V and 1 base from J, leaving 9 bases between. DNA for the CDR3: TGTGCCAGCACCCCTCAGGGCACAGATACGCAGTATTTT. It is translated as CASTPQGTDTQYF.

The chain couples TRBV18 to TRBJ2-5; 8 bases align to TRBD1. The germline gives CDR1 KGHSH, CDR2 LQKENI. The junction had 1 base not matched to a gene; V was cut back by 2 bases and J by 2 bases. The CDR3 covers 14 residues. CDR3: CASSPGTGQETQYF. The CDR3, as DNA: TGTGCCAGCTCACCAGGGACAGGACAAGAGACCCAGTACTTC.

This clone was recorded a few times. The chain couples TRBV27 to TRBJ2-4; TRBD1 aligns across 8 bases. Germline V gene data show CDR1 as MNHEY and CDR2 as SMNVEV (reference sequence). CDR3 length: 16 residues. Losses at the gene ends were 5 bases for V and 8 bases for J; bases not matched to a gene: 14. Here the CDR3 reads CASSLGRTGLSDIQYF. DNA of the CDR3: TGTGCCAGCAGTCTCGGACGGACAGGGTTAAGTGACATTCAGTACTTC.

In this sample, this clone turned up a few times. The gene calls are TRBV21-1 and TRBJ2-1; TRBD1 is the table's D call, not checked against the DNA. TRBV21-1 is a recognized pseudogene. This CDR3 is built from 15 residues. The CDR3, as DNA: TGTGCCAGCAACCTAGACAGGGTACTCTACAATGAGCAGTTCTTC. Translating gives CASNLDRVLYNEQFF.

The J gene is TRBJ2-5, the V gene TRBV9; D is undetermined. The CDR3 has 13 amino acids. With 1 base removed from V and 5 bases from J, the gap between germline ends came to 9 bases. Germline V CDR1 and CDR2: SGDLS, YYNGEE. CDR3 sequence: CASSVTSRETQYF. CDR3 coding DNA: TGTGCCAGCAGCGTAACGTCCAGGGAGACCCAGTACTTC.

This clone has just a few counts. The rearrangement joins TRBV27 to TRBJ2-2; 11 nucleotides match TRBD2. The ends lost 7 bases at V and 5 bases at J; junction bases unmatched: 18. This CDR3 comprises 19 residues. Germline V lookup: CDR1 MNHEY, CDR2 SMNVEV (reference sequence). This chain's CDR3 is CASKFTGTSGPLRTGELFF. Written as DNA, the CDR3 is TGTGCCAGCAAGTTTACCGGGACTAGCGGCCCCCTTAGGACCGGGGAGCTGTTTTTT.

This clone was picked up many times. The V and J genes are TRBV28 and TRBJ1-2; no reliable D call. This CDR3 region has 13 residues. Deletions cut 2 bases from V and 4 bases from J, with 8 bases between. Germline loops: CDR1 MDHEN, CDR2 SYDVKM. The CDR3 DNA sequence: TGTGCCAGCAGTTTACCAGCGACCTATGGCTACACCTTC. This codes for CASSLPATYGYTF.

The chain has TRBV18 and TRBJ2-1; D is perhaps TRBD2 (5 bases). Trimming took off 3 bases at V and 11 bases at J, with 14 bases between the two ends. The CDR3 loop spans 13 amino acids. The germline gives CDR1 KGHSH, CDR2 LQKENI. The CDR3 coding sequence is TGTGCCAGCTCACCTAGCGCGTTGGAGAAGCAGTTCTTC. As protein: CASSPSALEKQFF. Full variable domain (missing parts from reference TRBV18 and TRBJ2-1): NAGVMQNPRHLVRRRGQEARLRCSPMKGHSHVYWYRQLPEEGLKFMVYLQKENIIDESGMPKERFSAEFPKEGPSILRIQQVVRGDSAAYFCASSPSALEKQFFGPGTRLTVL.